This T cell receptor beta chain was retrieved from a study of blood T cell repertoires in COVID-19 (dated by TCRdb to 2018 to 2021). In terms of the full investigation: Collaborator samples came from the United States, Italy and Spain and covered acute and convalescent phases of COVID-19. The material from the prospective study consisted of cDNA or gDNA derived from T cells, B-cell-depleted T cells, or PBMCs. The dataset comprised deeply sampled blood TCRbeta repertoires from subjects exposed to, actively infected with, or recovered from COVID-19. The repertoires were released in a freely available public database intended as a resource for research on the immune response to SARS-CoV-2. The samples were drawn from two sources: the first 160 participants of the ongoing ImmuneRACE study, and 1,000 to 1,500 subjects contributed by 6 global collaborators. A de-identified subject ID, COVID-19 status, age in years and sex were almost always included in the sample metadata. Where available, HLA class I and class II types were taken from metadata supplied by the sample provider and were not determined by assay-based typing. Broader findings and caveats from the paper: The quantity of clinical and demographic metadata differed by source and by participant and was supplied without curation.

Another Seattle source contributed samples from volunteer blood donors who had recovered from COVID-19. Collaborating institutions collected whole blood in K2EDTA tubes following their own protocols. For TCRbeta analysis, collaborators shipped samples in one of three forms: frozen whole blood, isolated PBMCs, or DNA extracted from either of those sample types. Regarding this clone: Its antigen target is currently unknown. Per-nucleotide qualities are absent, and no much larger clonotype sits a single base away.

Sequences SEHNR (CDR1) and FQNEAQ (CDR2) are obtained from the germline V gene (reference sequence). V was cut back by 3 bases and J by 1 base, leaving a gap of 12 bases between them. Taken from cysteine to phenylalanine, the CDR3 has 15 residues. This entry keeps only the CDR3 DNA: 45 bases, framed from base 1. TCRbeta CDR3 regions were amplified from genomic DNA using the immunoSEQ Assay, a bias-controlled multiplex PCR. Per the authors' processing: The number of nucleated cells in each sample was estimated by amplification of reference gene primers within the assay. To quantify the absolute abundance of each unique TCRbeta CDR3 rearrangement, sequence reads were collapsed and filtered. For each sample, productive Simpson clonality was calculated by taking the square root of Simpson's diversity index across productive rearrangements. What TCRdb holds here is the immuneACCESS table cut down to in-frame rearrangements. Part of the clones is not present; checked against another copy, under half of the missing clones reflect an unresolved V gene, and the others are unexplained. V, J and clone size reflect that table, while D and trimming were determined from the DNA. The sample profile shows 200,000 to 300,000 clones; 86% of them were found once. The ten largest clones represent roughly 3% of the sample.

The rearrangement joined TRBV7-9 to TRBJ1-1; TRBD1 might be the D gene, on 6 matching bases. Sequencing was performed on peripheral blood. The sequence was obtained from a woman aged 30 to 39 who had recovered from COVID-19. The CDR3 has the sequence CASSFPGASNTEAFF. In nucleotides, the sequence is TGTGCCAGCAGCTTCCCAGGGGCGTCGAACACTGAAGCTTTCTTT.